Shown below are 30 T cell receptor beta chains from a single sample sequenced in a study of cytomegalovirus exposure and HLA in healthy donors. Amplification used 60 Vbeta primers and 13 Jbeta primers. Only in-frame clones appear in the TCRdb table, and some are missing; sequencing was by immunoSEQ multiplex PCR. The repertoire holds roughly 110,000 clones, with around 75% as singletons. Sample: PBMCs. The receptors originated from a female donor in good health and CMV-seronegative.

V and J are TRBV9 and TRBJ2-1; 9 bases match TRBD2. The J segment lost 15 bases and the V segment lost 3 bases, leaving 7 bases of the junction unmatched. The CDR3 consists of 12 residues. Germline V CDR1 and CDR2: SGDLS, YYNGEE. CDR3 sequence: CASSEGGLAMFF. For the CDR3, the DNA is TGTGCCAGCAGCGAGGGGGGACTAGCAATGTTCTTC.

The V call is TRBV4-1, the J call TRBJ2-5, with TRBD1 identical over 9 bases. The V gene's germline CDR1 is MGHRA and CDR2 YSYEKL. This CDR3 contains 12 residues. V dropped 6 bases and J dropped 5; count of bases not matched to a gene: 1. The chain's CDR3 is CASRGQGETQYF. CDR3 in DNA: TGCGCCAGCAGAGGACAGGGGGAGACCCAGTACTTC.

This sequence joins TRBV30 and TRBJ2-1, with TRBD2 matching 10 bases. CDR3 size: 15 residues. Trimming took 5 bases from V and 8 from J; bases not matched to a gene: 12. Germline CDR1 and CDR2: GTSNPN and SVGIG (reference sequence). This chain's CDR3 is CAWYLSGRMSDEQFF. The CDR3, as DNA: TGTGCCTGGTACCTTAGCGGGAGGATGTCCGATGAGCAGTTCTTC.

The rearrangement uses TRBV21-1 and TRBJ1-1; the DNA was not used to check the table's D call, TRBD1. TRBV21-1 is given as a pseudogene. There are 17 residues in the CDR3. The CDR3 loop reads CASSTPGGDRGGTEAFF. The CDR3 bases are TGTGCCAGCAGCACCCCCGGGGGGGACAGGGGTGGGACTGAAGCTTTCTTT.

The chain combines TRBV14 with TRBJ2-1; weak D call: TRBD1 (5 bases). Between the trimmed V and J ends, which lost 4 bases and 1 base, there was a span of 8 bases. CDR1 SGHDN and CDR2 FVKESK come from the germline V gene. CDR3 length: 14 amino acids. The CDR3 loop is CASSPQVSYNEQFF. Written as DNA, the CDR3 is TGTGCCAGCAGCCCACAGGTTTCCTACAATGAGCAGTTCTTC. The full variable domain, in which reference TRBV14 and TRBJ2-1 provide the parts outside the CDR3, is EAGVTQFPSHSVIEKGQTVTLRCDPISGHDNLYWYRRVMGKEIKFLLHFVKESKQDESGMPNNRFLAERTGGTYSTLKVQPAELEDSGVYFCASSPQVSYNEQFFGPGTRLTVL.

V gene TRBV4-2 combines with J gene TRBJ1-2; D is unresolved. The CDR3 covers 17 residues. Trimming took off 0 bases at V and 7 bases at J, with 21 bases between the two ends. The germline gives CDR1 LGHNA, CDR2 YNFKEQ. The CDR3 bases are TGTGCCAGCAGCCAAGATAGTTTGGTCAGCCAGGAGGGTGGCTACACCTTC. Translating gives CASSQDSLVSQEGGYTF.

CDR3 DNA: TGTGCCAGCAGCTTGCGGGAGGGCACAGATACGCAGTATTTT. Translated: CASSLREGTDTQYF. The chain combines TRBV7-2 with TRBJ2-3, with 8 bases identical to TRBD2. The CDR3 loop spans 14 amino acids. CDR1 and CDR2 (germline): SGHTA, FQGNSA. Trimming at V came to 3 bases and at J to 1 base, leaving 0 bases not matched to a gene.

The CDR3 DNA reads TGTGCCAGCAGCTTAGCGGGGGGGGGAAACACTGAAGCTTTCTTT. It encodes CASSLAGGGNTEAFF. This rearrangement joins TRBV7-9 to TRBJ1-1; D possibly corresponds to TRBD1 (5 bases). Trimming cost V 0 bases and J 2 bases, with 10 bases left between them. The germline gives CDR1 SEHNR, CDR2 FQNEAQ (reference sequence). The CDR3 runs to 15 residues.

The CDR3 loop is CASRVGGVNTEAFF. Here the CDR3 DNA reads TGTGCCAGCAGGGTAGGGGGCGTGAACACTGAAGCTTTCTTT. This chain links TRBV5-4 with TRBJ1-1, with 7 bases identical to TRBD1. Germline CDR1 SGHNT, CDR2 YYREEE (reference sequence). The V and J ends lost 5 bases and 0 bases, in that order; junction bases with no gene match: 4. CDR3 length equals 14 residues.

This clone was counted a single time. The genes are TRBV4-1 and TRBJ2-4, with D uncertain. V was clipped by 7 bases and J by 0 bases, with 10 bases between them. CDR3 length: 14 amino acids. Per germline, CDR1 MGHRA and CDR2 YSYEKL. The CDR3 region has the DNA TGCGCCAGCAAACCGGTACTAGCCAAAAACATTCAGTACTTC. Translated, it gives CASKPVLAKNIQYF.

V usage is TRBV19 and J usage is TRBJ2-1, with 14 positions matching TRBD2. Trimming cost V 4 bases and J 4 bases; bases outside gene matches: 15. The CDR3 extends over 20 amino acids. The germline gives CDR1 LNHDA, CDR2 SQIVND (reference sequence). CDR3 loop: CASSTSVGTSGSYRYNEQFF. The CDR3 DNA follows: TGTGCCAGTAGTACCTCAGTCGGGACTAGCGGGAGTTATAGGTACAATGAGCAGTTCTTC.

The genes are TRBV10-1 and TRBJ2-1; D call uncertain. Germline V lookup: CDR1 WNHNN, CDR2 SYGVQD (reference sequence). Deletions cut 2 bases from V and 6 bases from J, with 8 bases between. The CDR3 loop spans 13 amino acids. CDR3 residues: CASSEPGSNEQFF. The DNA of the CDR3 is TGCGCCAGCAGTGAGCCGGGTTCCAATGAGCAGTTCTTC.

J is TRBJ1-5 and V is TRBV2; D remains unclear. The germline V and J ends were trimmed by 8 bases and 0 bases, with 5 bases remaining between them. The CDR3 extends over 12 amino acids. Germline V gene data show CDR1 as SNHLY and CDR2 as FYNNEI. CDR3 nucleotide sequence: TGTGCCAGCTCTTATAGCAATCAGCCCCAGCATTTT. Its protein product is CASSYSNQPQHF.

This clone appeared a single time. V and J are TRBV10-3 and TRBJ1-5; D might be TRBD1 (5 bases). From germline, CDR1 is ENHRY and CDR2 SYGVKD. The CDR3 is 15 residues long. The ends were cut back, 10 bases at V and 1 base at J, with 17 bases in the middle. The CDR3 DNA is TGTGCCACCCATTATTCGACAGAGAGCAATCAGCCCCAGCATTTT. Encoded protein: CATHYSTESNQPQHF.

The genes are TRBV11-2 and TRBJ2-3, with 11 bases that match TRBD2. Per the germline V gene, CDR1 is SGHAT and CDR2 is FQNNGV. CDR3 length: 16 amino acids. The V segment lost 8 bases and the J segment 8 bases; nucleotides outside the gene matches: 15. CDR3 sequence reads: CASLPLLAGGPVTQYF. The DNA of the CDR3 is TGTGCCAGCTTGCCCCTCTTAGCGGGAGGGCCTGTTACGCAGTATTTT.

This chain connects TRBV28 to TRBJ2-5, with 9 positions matching TRBD1. CDR1 MDHEN and CDR2 SYDVKM come from the germline V gene. Trimming took 4 bases from V and 2 from J; bases not matched to a gene: 5. This CDR3 is built from 15 residues. This CDR3 reads CASSWGQGSQETQYF. The CDR3 DNA reads TGTGCCAGCAGTTGGGGACAGGGAAGTCAAGAGACCCAGTACTTC.

The rearrangement links TRBV15 to TRBJ2-5; a weak D match, TRBD2 (5 bases). The J call could be wrong; TRBJ2-7 is a better fit for the DNA end. Germline V gene lookup returns CDR1 LNHNV and CDR2 YYDKDF (reference sequence). The CDR3 has 13 amino acids. Here the CDR3 reads CATSRDGGLEQYF. In DNA form, the CDR3 reads TGTGCCACCAGCAGAGATGGAGGACTCGAGCAGTACTTC.

This chain joins TRBV11-2 and TRBJ2-2, with D perhaps TRBD1 (6 bases). Per the germline V gene, CDR1 is SGHAT and CDR2 is FQNNGV. Trimming left V 3 bases short and J 0 bases short, with 11 bases between. The CDR3 sequence is 16 residues long. The CDR3 DNA is TGTGCCAGCAGCTTCAGGGCAGGGGCGAACACCGGGGAGCTGTTTTTT. Residues: CASSFRAGANTGELFF.

J is TRBJ2-2 and V is TRBV10-2; unclear D gene. V was shortened by 6 bases and J by 8 bases, with 10 bases between the two germline ends. Germline V gives CDR1 WSHSY, CDR2 SAAADI. This CDR3 has 12 amino acids. As DNA, the CDR3 is TGCGCCAGCAGCCCCTCCCGGGGGGAGCTGTTTTTT. Encoded protein: CASSPSRGELFF.

This clone was detected a few times. The V gene is TRBV18, the J gene TRBJ1-4; 7 bases are shared with TRBD1. The V segment lost 1 base and the J segment 6 bases; nucleotides outside the gene matches: 2. Germline V CDR1 and CDR2: KGHSH, LQKENI. This CDR3 region has 14 residues. The CDR3 nucleotides are TGTGCCAGCTCACCACGTGGGACAGATGAAAAACTGTTTTTT. This gives the protein CASSPRGTDEKLFF.

The chain couples TRBV2 to TRBJ1-4; the match to TRBD1 covers 10 bases. This CDR3 contains 16 residues. V gave up 6 bases and J gave up 0 bases; unmatched junction bases: 4. The germline CDR1 and CDR2 sequences are SNHLY and FYNNEI. CDR3 DNA sequence: TGTGCCAGCAGCGCTGGGACAGGGGCAACTAATGAAAAACTGTTTTTT. Encoded protein: CASSAGTGATNEKLFF. Full variable domain (rest looked up from reference TRBV2 and TRBJ1-4): EPEVTQTPSHQVTQMGQEVILRCVPISNHLYFYWYRQILGQKVEFLVSFYNNEISEKSEIFDDQFSVERPDGSNFTLKIRSTKLEDSAMYFCASSAGTGATNEKLFFGSGTQLSVL.

The rearrangement uses TRBV7-6 and TRBJ2-3, with D unresolved. V was cut by 5 bases and J by 2 bases, with 17 bases left in between. This CDR3 is 16 amino acids long. The germline gives CDR1 SGHVS, CDR2 FNYEAQ. The CDR3, as DNA: TGTGCCAGCAGCCAAGAGATTACCCATCCCACAGATACGCAGTATTTT. It yields the protein CASSQEITHPTDTQYF.

This clone has a handful of counts. The J gene is TRBJ2-7, the V gene TRBV27, with TRBD1 identical over 7 bases. There are 18 residues in the CDR3. Germline assignment: CDR1 MNHEY and CDR2 SMNVEV (reference sequence). Trimming removed 6 bases from V and 6 bases from J; junction bases left unmatched: 23. CDR3 nucleotides: TGTGCCAGCAGCCTTTCCCTTTTACAGGGGCGAGCCCGAGCCGAGCAGTACTTC. This codes for CASSLSLLQGRARAEQYF.

The rearrangement uses TRBV19 and TRBJ2-6; D is uncertain. The germline gives CDR1 LNHDA, CDR2 SQIVND (reference sequence). With 8 bases removed from V and 4 bases from J, the gap between germline ends came to 15 bases. The CDR3 spans 15 residues. CDR3 nucleotide sequence: TGTGCCAGTGGAAGAAAGGCGGTGGGGGCCAACGTCCTGACTTTC. Protein product: CASGRKAVGANVLTF.

By its share, this clone is medium-sized. The V and J genes are TRBV5-5 and TRBJ1-5; no clear D gene. The CDR3 loop spans 16 amino acids. Trimming took 4 bases from V and 2 from J, leaving 16 bases between them. In germline, CDR1 is SGHKS, CDR2 YYEKEE (reference sequence). CDR3 protein: CASSRNSLTGNQPQHF. DNA of the CDR3: TGTGCCAGCAGCCGTAATAGTCTCACAGGCAATCAGCCCCAGCATTTT.

The gene calls are TRBV10-3 and TRBJ2-7, with 9 bases lining up with TRBD1. V lost 7 bases and J lost 4; bases outside the gene matches: 11. This CDR3 region has 15 residues. Per the germline V gene, CDR1 is ENHRY and CDR2 is SYGVKD. Here the CDR3 DNA reads TGTGCCATCACTCCGACAGGGGGTGGCATTTACGAGCAGTACTTC. Residues: CAITPTGGGIYEQYF.

The rearrangement joins TRBV29-1 to TRBJ2-1; TRBD2 matches 15 bases. Unmatched junction bases numbered 11, after V lost 7 bases and J lost 7 bases. CDR1 and CDR2 from the germline V gene are SQVTM and ANQGSEA. This CDR3 spans 16 amino acids. The CDR3 loop reads CSGVGLAGGDRNEQFF. The CDR3 DNA sequence: TGCAGCGGGGTGGGACTAGCGGGAGGAGATAGGAATGAGCAGTTCTTC.

The genes are TRBV11-2 and TRBJ2-7; D not certain. The germline CDR1 and CDR2 sequences are SGHAT and FQNNGV. Between the trimmed V and J ends, which lost 5 bases and 4 bases, there was a span of 6 bases. The CDR3 sequence is 11 residues long. CDR3 sequence reads: CASSNEYEQYF. DNA for the CDR3: TGTGCCAGCAGCAATGAGTACGAGCAGTACTTC.

J is TRBJ2-6 and V is TRBV6-1, with a possible D match to TRBD2 (5 bases). This CDR3 region has 16 residues. V lost 1 base, J lost 3 bases, and 10 bases lay in between. CDR1 is MNHNS, CDR2 SASEGT, per germline. CDR3 DNA: TGTGCCAGCAGTGAAGGGGGAAGCGGTGGGGCCAACGTCCTGACTTTC. This gives the protein CASSEGGSGGANVLTF.

This chain links TRBV7-9 with TRBJ2-7, with 8 nucleotides matching TRBD2. CDR3 length: 16 residues. V was clipped by 5 bases and J by 0 bases; unmatched bases: 9. CDR1 and CDR2 from the germline V gene are SEHNR and FQNEAQ (reference sequence). The CDR3 nucleotides read TGTGCCAGCAGCCGACCCCGGGGGGGAGGCTCCTACGAGCAGTACTTC. The encoded protein is CASSRPRGGGSYEQYF.